A selection of T cell receptor beta chains follows, all from one sample in a study of T cell repertoires in cytomegalovirus infection. MiXCR was run by TCRdb on the reads, yielding one entry per CDR3 protein. Of over 150,000 distinct CDR3 sequences listed, roughly 19% are singletons. The specimen sequenced was PBMCs. The receptors here all came from a human donor in good health (CMV status not recorded). Some clones in this sample may be carry-over from other donors' samples. CDR3s include the opening cysteine and the closing phenylalanine or tryptophan. The D gene is left open where the match is weak. Where a row states a size, it is once, few, many or the class of an expanded clone; other rows omit it.

>TRBJ2-1|few|TRBD2|TRBV10-3
TGTGCCATCAGTGAATCGGGACTAGCGGGAGGCCGGCAGTTCTTC
CAISESGLAGGRQFF
>TRBJ1-2|many|NA|TRBV11-2
TGTGCCAGCAGCTTAGAGCCCACAGGGTATGGCTACACCTTC
CASSLEPTGYGYTF
>TRBJ1-1|many|NA|TRBV12-3/TRBV12-4
TGTGCCAGCAGTTCATCAGCGAAAGGACTGAACACTGAAGCTTTCTTT
CASSSSAKGLNTEAFF
>TRBJ2-3|many|NA|TRBV7-2
TGTGCCAGCAGCTCCCCTGACACGGGGTTGCAGTATTTT
CASSSPDTGLQYF
>TRBJ2-2|few|NA|TRBV7-3
TGTGCCAGCAGCTTGGGATCTTATATCGGGGAGCTGTTTTTT
CASSLGSYIGELFF
>TRBJ2-2|few|TRBD1|TRBV5-1
TGCGCCAGCAGCCCCGGGACAGGGGGCGCGGGCACCGGGGAGCTGTTTTTT
CASSPGTGGAGTGELFF
>TRBJ1-1|many|NA|TRBV7-6
TGTGCCAGCAGCTCCCAGGGAGAAGGGACTGAAGCTTTCTTT
CASSSQGEGTEAFF
>TRBJ2-5|many|NA|TRBV7-8
TGTGCCAGCAGCTTAGAGGTGGCTGGCTTTCAGACCTGGGAGACCCAGTACTTC
CASSLEVAGFQTWETQYF
>TRBJ2-7|many|TRBD1|TRBV7-8
TGTGCCAGCAAATATTACTCCGGGACAGGGTACGAGCAGTACTTC
CASKYYSGTGYEQYF
>TRBJ2-3|few|NA|TRBV5-1
TGCGCCAGCAGCTTGGGTAGCGGTGCCGCGGATACGCAGTATTTT
CASSLGSGAADTQYF
>TRBJ2-7|few|NA|TRBV28
TGTGCCAGCAGAAAGGGGCAGGGCTCCTACGAGCAGTACTTC
CASRKGQGSYEQYF
>TRBJ1-5|NA|TRBD1|TRBV2
TGTGCCAGCAAGGGACAGGGGCGAAATCAGCCCCAGCATTTT
CASKGQGRNQPQHF
>TRBJ2-7|NA|TRBD2|TRBV20-1
TGCAGTGCTAGGGGACTAGCGGGGGCCTCCTACGAGCAGTACTTC
CSARGLAGASYEQYF
>TRBJ2-3|many|NA|TRBV7-8
TGTGCCAGCAGCTTCGGAGGGAATGGAGATACGCAGTATTTT
CASSFGGNGDTQYF
>TRBJ2-1|many|TRBD2|TRBV7-2
TGTGCCAGCAGCTTAGGCGGGAGTAAGAATGAGCAGTTCTTC
CASSLGGSKNEQFF
>TRBJ2-3|many|NA|TRBV6-5
TGTGCCAGCAGTAAGCCCTGGACAGCTACGCAGTATTTT
CASSKPWTATQYF
>TRBJ2-1|few|NA|TRBV20-1
TGCAGTGCTAACCTCCCAGCCAACCGGCCCCTTACTTACAATGAGCAGTTCTTC
CSANLPANRPLTYNEQFF
>TRBJ1-1|few|TRBD1|TRBV7-9
TGTGCCAGCAGCCTAACAGCAGACAGGGGCACTGAAGCTTTCTTT
CASSLTADRGTEAFF
>TRBJ2-5|NA|NA|TRBV5-5
TGTGCCAGCAGCTTGGAACTTTTCCGGGACACACTAGAAGAGACCCAGTACTTC
CASSLELFRDTLEETQYF
>TRBJ1-2|NA|NA|TRBV19
TGTGCCAGCACTACTGGGGGAACTAACTATGGCTACACCTTC
CASTTGGTNYGYTF
>TRBJ2-3|NA|NA|TRBV10-3
TGTGCCATCAGTGAGGCCACAGATACGCAGTATTTT
CAISEATDTQYF
>TRBJ1-1|many|NA|TRBV19
TGTGCCAGTAGTATAGGCGGGGCCCGGGGAACTGAAGCTTTCTTT
CASSIGGARGTEAFF
>TRBJ2-3|many|NA|TRBV6-5
TGTGCCAGCAGTTACTCGGGGGGGCTAGTTACAGATACGCAGTATTTT
CASSYSGGLVTDTQYF
>TRBJ2-2|many|NA|TRBV5-4
TGTGCCAGCACCGGTTATAACGGGGAGCTGTTTTTT
CASTGYNGELFF
>TRBJ2-5|NA|TRBD2|TRBV7-6
TGTGCCAGCGGCGTGACCCGCCGGGAGGGAGGCGAGACCCAGTACTTC
CASGVTRREGGETQYF
>TRBJ2-7|few|NA|TRBV5-1
TGCGCCAGCAGCGCCAGTCCCAGAGGTAGCTACGAGCAGTACTTC
CASSASPRGSYEQYF
>TRBJ2-7|NA|TRBD1|TRBV14
TGTGCCAGCAGCCATTGGACAGGAACCTACGAGCAGTACTTC
CASSHWTGTYEQYF
>TRBJ2-3|NA|NA|TRBV7-4
TGTGCCAGCAGCCCACCCGGGACTCGAGCTGCAGATACGCAGTATTTT
CASSPPGTRAADTQYF
>TRBJ2-1|few|NA|TRBV7-6
TGTGCCAGCAGCCCCTCCGTGTGGGGTGAGCAGTTCTTC
CASSPSVWGEQFF